This entry lists 15 T cell receptor beta chains sequenced from one sample in a study of T cells in Graves' hyperthyroidism and ophthalmopathy. Template material for amplifying TCR beta CDR3 regions consisted of RNA transcripts. TCR CDR3 underwent first-round RT-PCR with the HTBI primer set. TCRdb re-derived calls from the multiplex PCR reads in MiXCR, one entry per CDR3 protein. The table has around 530,000 distinct CDR3 sequences, roughly 15% seen once. The specimen was blood. All receptors come from a young woman with Graves' ophthalmopathy.

This clonotype occurred a few times. V is TRBV19 and J is TRBJ2-1; TRBD2 matches at 11 bases. In germline, CDR1 is LNHDA, CDR2 SQIVND (reference sequence). Losses at the gene ends were 1 base for V and 10 bases for J; bases not matched to a gene: 6. This CDR3 region has 15 residues. CDR3 bases: TGTGCCAGTAGTATAGTAGCGGGAGGGCGTGAGGAGCAGTTCTTC. This encodes CASSIVAGGREEQFF. The full variable domain, its missing parts supplied by reference TRBV19 and TRBJ2-1, is DGGITQSPKYLFRKEGQNVTLSCEQNLNHDAMYWYRQDPGQGLRLIYYSQIVNDFQKGDIAEGYSVSREKKESFPLTVTSAQKNPTAFYLCASSIVAGGREEQFFGPGTRLTVL.

The V call is TRBV29-1, the J call TRBJ2-1; 10 nucleotides agree with TRBD1. With V trimmed by 6 bases and J by 4 bases, 6 bases remained unmatched. This CDR3 comprises 14 residues. In germline, CDR1 is SQVTM, CDR2 ANQGSEA. In DNA form, the CDR3 reads TGCAGCGTCGAGACAGGGGGCCCGTACAATGAGCAGTTCTTC. Encoded protein: CSVETGGPYNEQFF.

The chain is built from TRBV2 and TRBJ1-1; no definite D call. The CDR3 runs 14 residues. Trimming pared 5 bases from V and 1 base from J, leaving 11 bases between. Germline V gene lookup returns CDR1 SNHLY and CDR2 FYNNEI. The CDR3 DNA is TGTGCCAGCAGTAGAGACTATTCGAACACTGAAGCTTTCTTT. This gives the protein CASSRDYSNTEAFF.

This clonotype was picked up many times. The rearrangement uses TRBV20-1 and TRBJ2-3, with TRBD2 identical over 9 bases. Trimming removed 3 bases from V and 1 base from J; junction bases left unmatched: 11. The germline V gene has CDR1 DFQATT and CDR2 SNEGSKA (reference sequence). The CDR3 extends over 17 amino acids. The CDR3 region is CSARDRSSGKGTDTQYF. The DNA for the CDR3 is TGCAGTGCTAGGGATAGGTCTAGCGGGAAGGGCACAGATACGCAGTATTTT.

The chain employs TRBV19 and TRBJ2-7, with 8 nucleotides matching TRBD1. Losses at the gene ends were 5 bases for V and 4 bases for J; bases not matched to a gene: 13. CDR1 is LNHDA and CDR2 is SQIVND in the germline V gene (reference sequence). This CDR3 region has 16 residues. The CDR3 here is CASSSRGLGQGYEQYF. In DNA form, the CDR3 reads TGTGCCAGTAGTTCCCGAGGTCTAGGACAGGGATACGAGCAGTACTTC.

This clonotype was counted once. The chain joins TRBV30 to TRBJ1-1; no clear D. V was pared by 4 bases and J by 3 bases, with 12 bases between. Germline assignment: CDR1 GTSNPN and CDR2 SVGIG (reference sequence). This CDR3 region has 13 residues. The CDR3 sequence: CAWNREVDTEAFF. The CDR3 DNA follows: TGTGCCTGGAACCGGGAGGTGGACACTGAAGCTTTCTTT. The variable domain in full, completed from reference TRBV30 and TRBJ1-1, reads SQTIHQWPATLVQPVGSPLSLECTVEGTSNPNLYWYRQAAGRGLQLLFYSVGIGQISSEVPQNLSASRPQDRQFILSSKKLLLSDSGFYLCAWNREVDTEAFFGQGTRLTVV.

About this clonotype: A much bigger clone sits one base away, suggesting this may be a read error. The chain joins TRBV27 to TRBJ1-2; no reliable D call. The CDR3 has 14 amino acids. Deletions cut 7 bases from V and 0 bases from J, with 12 bases between. Germline-derived CDR1 and CDR2 are MNHEY and SMNVEV (reference sequence). CDR3 coding DNA: TGTGCCAGCAAAGTGAGCGGTACTAACTATGGCTACACCTTC. Protein: CASKVSGTNYGYTF.

In its sample, this clonotype was seen many times. The chain has TRBV27 and TRBJ2-2; D is perhaps TRBD1 (6 bases). This CDR3 is 16 amino acids long. Germline V CDR1 and CDR2: MNHEY, SMNVEV (reference sequence). Trimming removed 3 bases from V and 6 bases from J, with 17 bases in between. The DNA for the CDR3 is TGTGCCAGCAGTTTGTCCACAGGGCGGATTCCCGGGGAGCTGTTTTTT. Translating gives CASSLSTGRIPGELFF.

A remark on this clonotype: This may arise from a read error, as a much more abundant clone is one base away. The rearrangement uses TRBV6-1 and TRBJ2-2; D is undetermined. CDR1 and CDR2 (germline): MNHNS, SASEGT. There are 14 residues in the CDR3. Trimming took off 3 bases at V and 3 bases at J, with 8 bases between the two ends. CDR3 DNA sequence: TGTGCCAGCAGTGAGAAATGGGACACCGGGGAGCTGTTTTTT. This sequence encodes CASSEKWDTGELFF.

This clonotype was counted ten times or more. This sequence joins TRBV11-2 and TRBJ1-5; TRBD1 agrees at 11 bases. In germline, CDR1 is SGHAT, CDR2 FQNNGV. There are 15 residues in the CDR3. After removal of 4 bases from V and 7 bases from J, the junction contained 6 bases not matched to a gene. CDR3 nucleotide sequence: TGTGCCAGCAGCTCATTGGGGGACAGGGGGCAGCCCCAGCATTTT. Its protein is CASSSLGDRGQPQHF.

This clonotype was seen ten or more times. V and J are TRBV28 and TRBJ1-2; 9 bases line up with TRBD1. Germline loops: CDR1 MDHEN, CDR2 SYDVKM. This CDR3 is 15 amino acids long. Losses at the gene ends were 7 bases for V and 1 base for J; bases not matched to a gene: 7. DNA of the CDR3: TGTGCCAGCATCAACAGGGGGCAATTTAACTATGGCTACACCTTC. Translation: CASINRGQFNYGYTF.

As for this clonotype: The junction departs from germline at one end; a sequencing error may be responsible. This rearrangement joins TRBV28 to TRBJ1-1, with D unclear. Germline values: CDR1 MDHEN, CDR2 SYDVKM. The CDR3 length is 16 residues. The CDR3 DNA sequence: TGTGACAGCAGTTTAATGCCCTTCCGCCTGAACACTGAAGCTTTCTTT. Translating gives CDSSLMPFRLNTEAFF.

The V call is TRBV12-3 or TRBV12-4, the J call TRBJ2-5; D unresolved. The CDR3 has 11 residues. Trimming removed 8 bases at V and 7 bases at J, with 11 bases between. The CDR3 reads CASQFRGTQYF. The CDR3, as DNA: TGTGCCAGCCAGTTTCGAGGGACCCAGTACTTC.

This clonotype was seen only a few times. This chain uses TRBV6-5 with TRBJ2-2; the D gene could be TRBD1 or TRBD2 (5 bases each). The CDR3 loop spans 16 amino acids. The germline V gene encodes CDR1 MNHEY and CDR2 SVGAGI. Trimming removed 2 bases from V and 6 bases from J, with 16 bases in between. CDR3 nucleotide sequence: TGTGCCAGCAGTTACCAAGGGACCTCCGGGTCCGGGGAGCTGTTTTTT. Protein: CASSYQGTSGSGELFF.

This clonotype was observed a few times. The rearrangement links TRBV3-1 to TRBJ2-1, with 8 bases matching TRBD2. The CDR3 consists of 19 residues. J lost 0 bases, V lost 0 bases, and 10 bases had no gene match. CDR1 and CDR2 (germline): LGHDT, YNNKEL (reference sequence). CDR3 region: CASSQDPRGGGSSYNEQFF. CDR3 in DNA: TGTGCCAGCAGCCAAGATCCACGGGGCGGGGGGAGCTCCTACAATGAGCAGTTCTTC.